The clone carrying this T cell receptor beta chain has more than one count but fewer than ten. Antigen specificity is unknown. These data belong to a study of cytomegalovirus exposure and HLA in healthy donors. The PCR employed 60 Vbeta primers together with 13 Jbeta primers. As handled by the study authors: Roughly 11 million shared chains were among the approximately 82 million unique TCR beta chains that a later analysis counted. Only in-frame clones appear in the TCRdb table, and some are missing; sequencing was by immunoSEQ multiplex PCR. For V, J and clone size, that table is used; D and trimming come from the DNA. The sample holds 95,000 to 150,000 clones; roughly a tenth are singletons and the top ten take roughly 4.2%. Healthy bone marrow donors made up the donors. Findings and limits, study-wide: Most TCR beta V segments were productive about 87% or about 30% of the time in an earlier analysis. The authors later found HLA-associated TCR beta chains more clonally expanded than equally common others.

V shed 2 bases, J shed 3 bases, and the junction held 1 base outside the gene matches. The CDR3 runs to 16 residues. Per the germline V gene, CDR1 is MNHNY and CDR2 is SVGAGI (reference sequence). This chain connects TRBV6-6 to TRBJ2-5, with 15 bases matching TRBD2. What was sequenced was PBMCs. The source of this sequence is a woman under 30 in good health and CMV-seropositive. CDR3 nucleotides: TGTGCCAGCAGTTACGGACTAGCGGGAGGGGAAGAGACCCAGTACTTC. Its translation is CASSYGLAGGEETQYF.